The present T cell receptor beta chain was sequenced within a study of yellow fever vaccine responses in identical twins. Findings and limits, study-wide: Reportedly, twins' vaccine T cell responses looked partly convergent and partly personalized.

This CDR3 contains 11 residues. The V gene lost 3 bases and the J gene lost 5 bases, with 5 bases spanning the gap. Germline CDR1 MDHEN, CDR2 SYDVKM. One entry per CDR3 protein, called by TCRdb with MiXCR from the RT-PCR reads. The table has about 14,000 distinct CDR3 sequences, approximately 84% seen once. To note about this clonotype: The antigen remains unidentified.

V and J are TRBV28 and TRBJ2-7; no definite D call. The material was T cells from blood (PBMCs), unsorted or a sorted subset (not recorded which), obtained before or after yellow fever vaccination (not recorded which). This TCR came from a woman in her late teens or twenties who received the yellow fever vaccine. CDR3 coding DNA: TGTGCCAGCAGTTTTGTGAACGAGCAGTACTTC. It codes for CASSFVNEQYF.